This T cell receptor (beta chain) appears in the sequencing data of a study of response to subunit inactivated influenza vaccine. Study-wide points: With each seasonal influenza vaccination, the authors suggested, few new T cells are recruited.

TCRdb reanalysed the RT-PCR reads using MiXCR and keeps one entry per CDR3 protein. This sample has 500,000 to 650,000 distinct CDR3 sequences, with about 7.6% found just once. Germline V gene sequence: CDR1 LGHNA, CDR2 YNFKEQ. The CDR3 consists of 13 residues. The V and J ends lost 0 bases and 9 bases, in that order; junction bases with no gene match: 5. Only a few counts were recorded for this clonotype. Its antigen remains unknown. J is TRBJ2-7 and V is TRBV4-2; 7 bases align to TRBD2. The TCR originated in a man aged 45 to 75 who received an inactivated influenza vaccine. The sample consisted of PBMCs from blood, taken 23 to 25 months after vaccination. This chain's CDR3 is CASSQDTSAVQYF. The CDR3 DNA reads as TGTGCCAGCAGCCAAGATACTAGCGCGGTGCAGTACTTC.